A selection of T cell receptor beta chains follows, all from one sample in a study of cytomegalovirus exposure and HLA in healthy donors. The data were produced by immunoSEQ multiplex PCR, yet TCRdb's version contains in-frame clones alone and is incomplete. The data contain about 93,000 clones, approximately 68% of them singletons. The sample consisted of PBMCs. The receptor set was obtained from a boy younger than 18 in good health and CMV-seropositive. Both conserved end residues are part of each CDR3. The D gene is left open where the match is weak. Clone size is not always given. Where it is, it says once, few, many or a class for expanded clones.

D: TRBD1
J: TRBJ1-4
V: TRBV5-1
size: NA
DNA: TGCGCCAGCAGCCTGGGACAGGGCCCAACTAATGAAAAACTGTTTTTT
CDR3: CASSLGQGPTNEKLFF

D: TRBD2
J: TRBJ2-1
V: TRBV4-3
size: few
DNA: TGCGCCAGCAGCCGTCCGGGACTAGCACATGAGCAGTTCTTC
CDR3: CASSRPGLAHEQFF

D: TRBD2
J: TRBJ2-1
V: TRBV5-4
size: few
DNA: TGTGCCAGCAGCCCGGTAGCGGGGGCCCCCAAGGGTGAGCAGTTCTTC
CDR3: CASSPVAGAPKGEQFF

D: NA
J: TRBJ1-1
V: TRBV18
size: NA
DNA: TGTGCCAGCTCACTTAGGGGCGCCGACACTGAAGCTTTCTTT
CDR3: CASSLRGADTEAFF

D: TRBD1
J: TRBJ1-1
V: TRBV5-8
size: NA
DNA: TGTGCCAGCAGTCCGGGACAGCCGAACACTGAAGCTTTCTTT
CDR3: CASSPGQPNTEAFF

D: TRBD1
J: TRBJ1-1
V: TRBV27
size: NA
DNA: TGTGCCAGCAAAGGGACAGGGATAGGCACTGAAGCTTTCTTT
CDR3: CASKGTGIGTEAFF

D: NA
J: TRBJ2-3
V: TRBV5-4
size: NA
DNA: TGTGCCAGCAGCTTGGGTTACACAGATACGCAGTATTTT
CDR3: CASSLGYTDTQYF

D: NA
J: TRBJ1-1
V: TRBV7-7
size: few
DNA: TGTGCTAGCAGCTCCGAGAGGGGGACTGAAGCTTTCTTT
CDR3: CASSSERGTEAFF

D: NA
J: TRBJ1-2
V: TRBV6-1
size: once
DNA: TGTGCCAGCAGTGAATCGGTAGGGGTCGGCTATGGCTACACCTTC
CDR3: CASSESVGVGYGYTF

D: TRBD1
J: TRBJ1-5
V: TRBV19
size: NA
DNA: TGTGCCAGTAAAACCGGGACAGGGGGTGCAAGCAATCAGCCCCAGCATTTT
CDR3: CASKTGTGGASNQPQHF